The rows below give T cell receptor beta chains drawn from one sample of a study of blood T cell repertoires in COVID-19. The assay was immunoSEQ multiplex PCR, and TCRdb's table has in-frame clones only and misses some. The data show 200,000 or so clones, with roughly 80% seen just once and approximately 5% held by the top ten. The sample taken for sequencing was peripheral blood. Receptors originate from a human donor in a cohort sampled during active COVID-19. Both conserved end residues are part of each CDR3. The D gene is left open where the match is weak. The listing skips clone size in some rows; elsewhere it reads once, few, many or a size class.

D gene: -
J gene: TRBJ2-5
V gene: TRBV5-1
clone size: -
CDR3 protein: CASSLGATGSSETQYF
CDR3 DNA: TGCGCCAGCAGCTTGGGTGCTACAGGCTCCTCGGAGACCCAGTACTTC

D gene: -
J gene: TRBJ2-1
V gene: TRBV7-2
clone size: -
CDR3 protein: CASSLGPVRFF
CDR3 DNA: TGTGCCAGCAGCTTAGGGCCAGTCCGGTTCTTC

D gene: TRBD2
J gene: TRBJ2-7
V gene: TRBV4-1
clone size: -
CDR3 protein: CASSQDRAGATYEQYF
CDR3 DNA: TGCGCCAGCAGCCAAGATAGAGCGGGAGCCACCTACGAGCAGTACTTC

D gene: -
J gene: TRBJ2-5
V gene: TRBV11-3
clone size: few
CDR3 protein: CASSQGGSQETQYF
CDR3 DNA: TGTGCCAGCAGCCAGGGGGGCTCCCAAGAGACCCAGTACTTC

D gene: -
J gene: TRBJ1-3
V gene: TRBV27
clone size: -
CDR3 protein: CASSFRQVSAGNTIYF
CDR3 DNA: TGTGCCAGCAGTTTTCGGCAGGTAAGTGCTGGAAACACCATATATTTT

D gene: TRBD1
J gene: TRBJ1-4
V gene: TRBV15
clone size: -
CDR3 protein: CATSRGGTVTNEKLFF
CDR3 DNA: TGTGCCACCAGCAGAGGGGGGACAGTAACTAATGAAAAACTGTTTTTT

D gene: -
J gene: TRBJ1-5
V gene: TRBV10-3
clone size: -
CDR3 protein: CAISESSGAGQPQHF
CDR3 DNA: TGTGCCATCAGTGAGTCGTCAGGGGCGGGTCAGCCCCAGCATTTT

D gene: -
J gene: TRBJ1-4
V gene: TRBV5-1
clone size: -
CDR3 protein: CASSLGQPNEKLFF
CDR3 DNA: TGCGCCAGCAGCTTGGGACAGCCTAATGAAAAACTGTTTTTT

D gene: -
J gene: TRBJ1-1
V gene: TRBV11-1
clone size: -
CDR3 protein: CASSLGGGLNTEAFF
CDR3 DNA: TGTGCCAGCAGCTTAGGGGGGGGCCTGAACACTGAAGCTTTCTTT

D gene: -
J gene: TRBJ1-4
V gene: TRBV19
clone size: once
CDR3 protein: CASSTRGGRKKLFF
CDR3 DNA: TGTGCCAGTAGTACCCGGGGAGGGAGGAAAAAACTGTTTTTT

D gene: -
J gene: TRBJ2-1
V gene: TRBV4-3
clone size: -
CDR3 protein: CASSQVGRASNEQFF
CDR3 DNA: TGCGCCAGCAGCCAAGTCGGCAGGGCCAGTAATGAGCAGTTCTTC

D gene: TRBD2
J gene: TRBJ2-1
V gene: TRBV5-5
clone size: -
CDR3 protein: CASSLSTSGSAANEQFF
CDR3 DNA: TGTGCCAGCAGCTTGTCCACTAGCGGGAGTGCCGCCAATGAGCAGTTCTTC

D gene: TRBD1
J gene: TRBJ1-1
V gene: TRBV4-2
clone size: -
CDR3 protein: CASSQGTGLVNTEAFF
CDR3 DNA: TGTGCCAGCAGCCAAGGGACAGGACTCGTGAACACTGAAGCTTTCTTT

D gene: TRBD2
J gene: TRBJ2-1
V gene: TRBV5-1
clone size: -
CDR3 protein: CASRAWAGGLYNEQFF
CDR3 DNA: TGCGCCAGCAGGGCGTGGGCGGGAGGACTCTACAATGAGCAGTTCTTC

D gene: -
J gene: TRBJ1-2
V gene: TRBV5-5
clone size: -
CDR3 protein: CASRNPTGRTYGYTF
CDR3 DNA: TGTGCCAGCAGAAACCCAACAGGACGTACCTATGGCTACACCTTC

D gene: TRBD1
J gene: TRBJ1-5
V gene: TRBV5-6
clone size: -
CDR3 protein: CASSTLGTGSNQPQHF
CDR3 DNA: TGTGCCAGCAGCACCCTAGGGACAGGTAGCAATCAGCCCCAGCATTTT

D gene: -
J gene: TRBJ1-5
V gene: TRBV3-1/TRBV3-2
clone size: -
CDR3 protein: CASSRGRQLSNQPQHF
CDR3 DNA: TGTGCCAGCAGCCGAGGAAGACAGCTTAGCAATCAGCCCCAGCATTTT

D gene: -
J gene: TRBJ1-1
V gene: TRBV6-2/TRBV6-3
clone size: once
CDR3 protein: CASSPYGGMGTTEAFF
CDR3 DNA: TGTGCCAGCAGTCCCTATGGGGGGATGGGAACTACTGAAGCTTTCTTT

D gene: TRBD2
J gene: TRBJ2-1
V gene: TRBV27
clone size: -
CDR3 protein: CASSLRLAGNNEQFF
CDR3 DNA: TGTGCCAGCAGTTTAAGACTAGCGGGAAACAATGAGCAGTTCTTC

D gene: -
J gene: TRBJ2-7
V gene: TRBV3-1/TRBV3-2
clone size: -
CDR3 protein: CASSRSYEQYF
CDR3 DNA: TGTGCCAGCAGCCGCAGCTACGAGCAGTACTTC

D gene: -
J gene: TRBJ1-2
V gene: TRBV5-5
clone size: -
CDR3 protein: CASSLAIGGYLNYGYTF
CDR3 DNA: TGTGCCAGCAGCTTGGCCATAGGGGGTTATCTTAACTATGGCTACACCTTC

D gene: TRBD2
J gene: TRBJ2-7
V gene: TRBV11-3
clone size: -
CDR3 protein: CASRLNTSGREVRYEQYF
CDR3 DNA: TGTGCCAGCAGATTGAATACTAGCGGGAGAGAGGTCCGCTACGAGCAGTACTTC

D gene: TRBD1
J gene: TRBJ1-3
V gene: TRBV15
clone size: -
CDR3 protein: CATSRDARGNRGSGNTIYF
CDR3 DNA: TGTGCCACCAGCAGAGATGCTCGTGGGAACAGGGGATCTGGAAACACCATATATTTT

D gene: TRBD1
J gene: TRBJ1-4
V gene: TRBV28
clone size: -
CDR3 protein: CASSLLGQGGEKLFF
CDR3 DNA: TGTGCCAGCAGTTTATTAGGACAGGGAGGTGAAAAACTGTTTTTT